This TCR beta chain was obtained from a study of blood T cell repertoires in COVID-19. Study background: Donors in the United States, Italy and Spain gave samples during acute or convalescent COVID-19. Sample material is recorded as cDNA or gDNA derived from T cells, B-cell-depleted T cells, or PBMCs.

Germline loops: CDR1 PRHDT, CDR2 FYEKMQ (reference sequence). This CDR3 comprises 16 residues. V shed 5 bases and J shed 0 bases, with 14 bases lying between them. In the original analysis: Amplification of reference gene primers was used by the study to estimate nucleated cell counts. Repertoires were generated with immunoSEQ multiplex PCR, while TCRdb's copy carries only in-frame clones and drops some. V, J and clone size are taken as reported in that table, and D and trimming were inferred from the DNA itself. The sample yields approximately 65,000 clones, 90% seen once. The sequence was collected from a woman aged 18-30 years with acute or convalescent COVID-19. Sequencing was performed on peripheral blood. The chain recombines TRBV13 with TRBJ1-3; D is possibly TRBD1 (6 bases). Here the CDR3 DNA reads TGTGCCAGCAGCCCAGACCTGACAGGCTCTGGAAACACCATATATTTT. Its translation is CASSPDLTGSGNTIYF.